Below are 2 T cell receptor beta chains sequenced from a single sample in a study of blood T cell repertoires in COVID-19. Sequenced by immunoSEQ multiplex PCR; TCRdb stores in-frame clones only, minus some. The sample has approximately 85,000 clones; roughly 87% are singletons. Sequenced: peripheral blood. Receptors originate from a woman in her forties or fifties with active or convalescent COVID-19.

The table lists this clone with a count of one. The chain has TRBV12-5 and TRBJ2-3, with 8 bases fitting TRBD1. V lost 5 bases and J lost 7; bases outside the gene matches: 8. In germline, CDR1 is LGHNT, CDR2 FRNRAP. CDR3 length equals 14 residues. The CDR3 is CASGPGQGRHTQYF. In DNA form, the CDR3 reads TGTGCTAGTGGTCCCGGACAGGGTCGACATACGCAGTATTTT.

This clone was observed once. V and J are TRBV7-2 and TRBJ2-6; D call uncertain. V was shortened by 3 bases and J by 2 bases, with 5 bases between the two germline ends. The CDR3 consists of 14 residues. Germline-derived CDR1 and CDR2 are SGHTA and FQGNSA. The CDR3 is CASSLVAGANVLTF. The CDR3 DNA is TGTGCCAGCAGCTTGGTAGCTGGGGCCAACGTCCTGACTTTC.